These 8 T cell receptor beta chains were all obtained from the same sample, sequenced in a study of blood T cell dynamics during melanoma immunotherapy. Data came from immunoSEQ multiplex PCR; TCRdb stores just in-frame clones and leaves some out. The data hold some 8,200 clones, with around nine tenths observed a single time. The time point: week 3, after first cycle of checkpoint inhibitor. Sequenced material: blood, taken from a patient treated with checkpoint blockade. The receptors were sampled from a human donor with melanoma.

The chain joins TRBV9 to TRBJ1-3; no reliable D call. Germline V CDR1 and CDR2: SGDLS, YYNGEE. The CDR3 loop spans 14 amino acids. The ends were cut back, 5 bases at V and 0 bases at J, with 9 bases in the middle. The CDR3 sequence: CASRPGVSGNTIYF. The CDR3 bases are TGTGCCAGCAGGCCGGGAGTCTCTGGAAACACCATATATTTT.

The CDR3 here is CASSRTSGGKYEQYF. Here the CDR3 DNA reads TGCGCCAGCAGCCGGACTAGCGGGGGGAAATACGAGCAGTACTTC. V is TRBV5-1 and J is TRBJ2-7; TRBD2 aligns across 14 bases. The CDR3 sequence is 15 residues long. The germline CDR1 and CDR2 sequences are SGHRS and YFSETQ. The J segment lost 4 bases and the V segment lost 4 bases, leaving 4 bases of the junction unmatched.

This chain uses TRBV19 with TRBJ2-7; D uncertain. Germline V gene data show CDR1 as LNHDA and CDR2 as SQIVND (reference sequence). Trimming left V 2 bases short and J 7 bases short, with 12 bases between. The CDR3 extends over 13 amino acids. CDR3: CASSIRRVGEQYF. DNA of the CDR3: TGTGCCAGTAGTATAAGACGGGTGGGAGAGCAGTACTTC.

The count of this clone is one. The chain uses TRBV5-1 and TRBJ1-1; maybe TRBD1 (6 bases). Germline V CDR1 and CDR2: SGHRS, YFSETQ. The CDR3 loop spans 14 amino acids. The ends were cut back, 3 bases at V and 4 bases at J, with 13 bases in the middle. The CDR3 protein is CASSSTGAGTEAFF. The CDR3 nucleotides are TGCGCCAGCAGCTCTACGGGGGCAGGCACTGAAGCTTTCTTT. Complete variable domain (other parts from reference TRBV5-1 and TRBJ1-1): KAGVTQTPRYLIKTRGQQVTLSCSPISGHRSVSWYQQTPGQGLQFLFEYFSETQRNKGNFPGRFSGRQFSNSRSEMNVSTLELGDSALYLCASSSTGAGTEAFFGQGTRLTVV.

The V call is TRBV7-2, the J call TRBJ1-6; D remains unclear. CDR3 size: 12 residues. V dropped 2 bases and J dropped 10 bases, with 6 bases sitting between them. Germline V gene data show CDR1 as SGHTA and CDR2 as FQGNSA. For the CDR3, the DNA is TGTGCCAGCAGCTTATTGGGGTCACCCCTCCACTTT. This translates into CASSLLGSPLHF.

The chain couples TRBV18 to TRBJ2-4; the D gene is possibly TRBD1 (5 bases). The CDR3 is 15 residues long. The germline V gene has CDR1 KGHSH and CDR2 LQKENI. With 3 bases removed from V and 4 bases from J, the gap between germline ends came to 13 bases. CDR3 nucleotide sequence: TGTGCCAGCTCACCTCTAGGGGAAACTAAAAACATTCAGTACTTC. Translating it yields CASSPLGETKNIQYF.

The chain uses TRBV5-1 and TRBJ2-7; D is undetermined. Per the germline V gene, CDR1 is SGHRS and CDR2 is YFSETQ. The V and J ends lost 3 bases and 2 bases respectively, with 3 bases between them. The CDR3 has 11 amino acids. CDR3 nucleotide sequence: TGCGCCAGCAGCTCCACCTACGAGCAGTACTTC. It yields the protein CASSSTYEQYF. The whole variable domain, filled in from reference TRBV5-1 and TRBJ2-7, reads KAGVTQTPRYLIKTRGQQVTLSCSPISGHRSVSWYQQTPGQGLQFLFEYFSETQRNKGNFPGRFSGRQFSNSRSEMNVSTLELGDSALYLCASSSTYEQYFGPGTRLTVT.

The chain uses TRBV4-3 and TRBJ1-2; D is perhaps TRBD1 (5 bases). Germline values: CDR1 LGHNA, CDR2 YSLEER. The V end lost 0 bases, the J end lost 7 bases, and 12 bases lay between the germline ends. This CDR3 has 14 amino acids. CDR3 in DNA: TGCGCCAGCAGCCAAGAGAGAGGGGAGGGTGGCTACACCTTC. Amino acids: CASSQERGEGGYTF.